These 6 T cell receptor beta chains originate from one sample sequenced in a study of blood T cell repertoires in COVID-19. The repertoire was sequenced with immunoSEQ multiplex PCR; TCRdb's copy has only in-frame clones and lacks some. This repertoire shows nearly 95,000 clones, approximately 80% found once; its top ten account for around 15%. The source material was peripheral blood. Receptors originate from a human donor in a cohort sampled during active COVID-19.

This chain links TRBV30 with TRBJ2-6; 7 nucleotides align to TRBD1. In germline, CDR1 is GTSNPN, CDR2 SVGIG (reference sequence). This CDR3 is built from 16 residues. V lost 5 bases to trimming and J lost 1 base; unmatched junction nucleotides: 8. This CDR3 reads CAWDGQVVSGANVLTF. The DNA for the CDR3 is TGTGCCTGGGATGGACAGGTCGTTTCTGGGGCCAACGTCCTGACTTTC. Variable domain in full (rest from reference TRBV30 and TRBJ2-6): SQTIHQWPATLVQPVGSPLSLECTVEGTSNPNLYWYRQAAGRGLQLLFYSVGIGQISSEVPQNLSASRPQDRQFILSSKKLLLSDSGFYLCAWDGQVVSGANVLTFGAGSRLTVL.

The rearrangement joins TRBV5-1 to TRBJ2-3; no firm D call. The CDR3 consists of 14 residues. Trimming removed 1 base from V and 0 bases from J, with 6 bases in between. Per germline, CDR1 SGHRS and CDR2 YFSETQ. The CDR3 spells CASSLPTSTDTQYF. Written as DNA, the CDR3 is TGCGCCAGCAGCTTGCCGACAAGCACAGATACGCAGTATTTT.

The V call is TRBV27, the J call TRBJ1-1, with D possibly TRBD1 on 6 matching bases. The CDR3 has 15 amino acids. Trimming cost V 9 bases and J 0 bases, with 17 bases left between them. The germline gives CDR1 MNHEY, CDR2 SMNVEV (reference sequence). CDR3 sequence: CASWAGGQMNTEAFF. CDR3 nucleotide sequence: TGTGCCAGTTGGGCCGGGGGGCAAATGAACACTGAAGCTTTCTTT.

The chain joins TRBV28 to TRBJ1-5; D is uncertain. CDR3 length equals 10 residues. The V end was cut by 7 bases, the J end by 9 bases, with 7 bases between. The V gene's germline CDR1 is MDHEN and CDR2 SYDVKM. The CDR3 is CASNSRPQHF. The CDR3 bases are TGTGCCAGCAACTCACGGCCCCAGCATTTT.

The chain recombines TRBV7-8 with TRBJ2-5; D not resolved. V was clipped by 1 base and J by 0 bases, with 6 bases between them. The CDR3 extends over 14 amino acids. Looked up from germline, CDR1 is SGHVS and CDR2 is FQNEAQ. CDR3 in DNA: TGTGCCAGCAGCTTAGAAACTAACCAAGAGACCCAGTACTTC. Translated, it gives CASSLETNQETQYF.

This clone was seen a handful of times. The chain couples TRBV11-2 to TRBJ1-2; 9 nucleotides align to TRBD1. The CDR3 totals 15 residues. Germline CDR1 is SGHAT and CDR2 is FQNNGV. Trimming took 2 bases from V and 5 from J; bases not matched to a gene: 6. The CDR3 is CASSLHRDRAYGYTF. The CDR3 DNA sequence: TGTGCCAGCAGCTTACACCGGGACAGGGCTTATGGCTACACCTTC.